This T cell receptor beta chain was profiled in a study of CD8 T cells in Susac syndrome. Roughly 0.45 to 1 ug RNA was reverse transcribed with random hexamers. Each CDR3 protein is one row after TCRdb ran MiXCR on the immunoSEQ multiplex PCR reads. Of around 170,000 distinct CDR3 sequences in the sample, approximately 95% were seen once. The CDR3 totals 15 residues. Germline trimming cut 6 bases from V and 1 base from J; bases unmatched to any gene: 7. This clonotype was obtained from a human donor with Susac syndrome. Sequencing used CD4+ T cells from PBMCs. This chain joins TRBV12-3 or TRBV12-4 and TRBJ2-5; 8 bases agree with TRBD1. The chain's CDR3 is CASRFGDRSQETQYF. CDR3 sequence (DNA): TGTGCCAGCAGATTTGGGGACAGGTCCCAAGAGACCCAGTACTTC.